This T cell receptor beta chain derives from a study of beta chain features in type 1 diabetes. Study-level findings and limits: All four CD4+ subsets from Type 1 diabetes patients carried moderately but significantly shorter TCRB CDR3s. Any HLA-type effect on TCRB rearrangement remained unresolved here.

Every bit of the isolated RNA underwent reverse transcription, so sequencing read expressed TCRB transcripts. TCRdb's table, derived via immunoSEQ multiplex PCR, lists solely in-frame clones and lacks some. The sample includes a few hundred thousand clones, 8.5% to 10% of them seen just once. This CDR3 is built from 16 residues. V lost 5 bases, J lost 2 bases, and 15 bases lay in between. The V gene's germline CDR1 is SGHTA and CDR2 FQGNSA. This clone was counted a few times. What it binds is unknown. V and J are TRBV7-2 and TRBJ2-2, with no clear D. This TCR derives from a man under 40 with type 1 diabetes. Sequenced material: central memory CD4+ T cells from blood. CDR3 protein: CASSQTNPLNTGELFF. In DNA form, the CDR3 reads TGTGCCAGCAGCCAAACTAACCCTCTCAACACCGGGGAGCTGTTTTTT.